Each of the 29 T cell receptor beta chains below was sequenced from the same sample in a study of cytomegalovirus exposure and HLA in healthy donors. Both 60 Vbeta primers and 13 Jbeta primers went into the PCR. Method: immunoSEQ multiplex PCR; TCRdb's copy keeps in-frame clones and lacks some. The data show 150,000 to 200,000 clones, roughly 78% seen once. Sequenced: PBMCs. Source of these receptors: a woman under 40 in good health and CMV-seropositive.

The chain employs TRBV4-2 and TRBJ2-1, with TRBD2 identical over 7 bases. The V gene end was trimmed by 6 bases and the J gene end by 3 bases; junction bases not matched to a gene: 11. CDR3 length: 16 amino acids. CDR1 LGHNA and CDR2 YNFKEQ come from the germline V gene. Here the CDR3 DNA reads TGTGCCAGCAGTCCGGGTGGGAGGGGTGACTACAATGAGCAGTTCTTC. Protein product: CASSPGGRGDYNEQFF.

This chain joins TRBV7-2 and TRBJ2-1, with 13 bases lining up with TRBD2. Germline loops: CDR1 SGHTA, CDR2 FQGNSA. This CDR3 spans 19 amino acids. Trimming took 0 bases from V and 5 from J; bases not matched to a gene: 10. CDR3 DNA: TGTGCCAGCAGCTTAGCAGGACTAGCGGGAGTTTTCAGGGACAATGAGCAGTTCTTC. Amino acid sequence: CASSLAGLAGVFRDNEQFF.

V usage is TRBV27 and J usage is TRBJ2-6; D not certain. The V and J ends lost 6 bases and 0 bases respectively, with 3 bases between them. From germline, CDR1 is MNHEY and CDR2 SMNVEV (reference sequence). This CDR3 has 13 residues. For the CDR3, the DNA is TGTGCCAGCAGCATCTCTGGGGCCAACGTCCTGACTTTC. Translated: CASSISGANVLTF. The complete variable domain, with remaining parts taken from reference TRBV27 and TRBJ2-6, reads EAQVTQNPRYLITVTGKKLTVTCSQNMNHEYMSWYRQDPGLGLRQIYYSMNVEVTDKGDVPEGYKVSRKEKRNFPLILESPSPNQTSLYFCASSISGANVLTFGAGSRLTVL.

V and J are TRBV7-2 and TRBJ2-3; the match to TRBD1 covers 7 bases. V was clipped by 1 base and J by 3 bases; unmatched bases: 7. Germline values: CDR1 SGHTA, CDR2 FQGNSA. This CDR3 is 16 amino acids long. CDR3 protein: CASSLVGTDKTDTQYF. CDR3 nucleotide sequence: TGTGCCAGCAGCTTAGTAGGGACAGATAAAACAGATACGCAGTATTTT. The variable domain in full, completed from reference TRBV7-2 and TRBJ2-3, reads GAGVSQSPSNKVTEKGKDVELRCDPISGHTALYWYRQSLGQGLEFLIYFQGNSAPDKSGLPSDRFSAERTGGSVSTLTIQRTQQEDSAVYLCASSLVGTDKTDTQYFGPGTRLTVL.

The CDR3 spells CASRRSGTRSYEQYF. The CDR3 DNA is TGCGCCAGCAGACGTAGCGGGACCCGGTCCTACGAGCAGTACTTC. The rearrangement joins TRBV5-1 to TRBJ2-7, with 8 bases lining up with TRBD2. The CDR3 consists of 15 residues. Germline CDR1 SGHRS, CDR2 YFSETQ. Trimming took 5 bases from V and 1 from J; bases not matched to a gene: 8.

CDR3 residues: CASTVRDSRNQPQHF. The CDR3 DNA reads as TGTGCCAGTACCGTCCGGGACAGCCGTAATCAGCCCCAGCATTTT. This chain links TRBV19 with TRBJ1-5; 7 bases align to TRBD1. The CDR3 has 15 residues. With V trimmed by 7 bases and J by 4 bases, 10 bases remained unmatched. Germline CDR1 LNHDA, CDR2 SQIVND (reference sequence). The full variable domain, its missing parts supplied by reference TRBV19 and TRBJ1-5, is DGGITQSPKYLFRKEGQNVTLSCEQNLNHDAMYWYRQDPGQGLRLIYYSQIVNDFQKGDIAEGYSVSREKKESFPLTVTSAQKNPTAFYLCASTVRDSRNQPQHFGDGTRLSIL.

This chain joins TRBV10-3 and TRBJ1-1; D not resolved. V dropped 6 bases and J dropped 0 bases, with 17 bases sitting between them. The CDR3 has 16 amino acids. Germline V gene data show CDR1 as ENHRY and CDR2 as SYGVKD. The CDR3 spells CAISPVGRDLNTEAFF. DNA for the CDR3: TGTGCCATCAGCCCCGTTGGGAGAGATTTGAACACTGAAGCTTTCTTT.

The chain carries TRBV5-4 and TRBJ2-1, with D perhaps TRBD1 (6 bases). There are 15 residues in the CDR3. Trimming left V 3 bases short and J 5 bases short, with 15 bases between. Germline CDR1 and CDR2: SGHNT and YYREEE (reference sequence). DNA of the CDR3: TGTGCCAGCAGCTCCCGGGACATAAGGGACAATGAGCAGTTCTTC. This codes for CASSSRDIRDNEQFF.

The chain recombines TRBV6-5 with TRBJ1-1, with D perhaps TRBD1 (6 bases). Trimming took 6 bases from V and 5 from J, leaving 16 bases between them. The CDR3 is 14 residues long. Germline CDR1 MNHEY, CDR2 SVGAGI. CDR3 DNA sequence: TGTGCCAGCAGGACTCGAGGGGGTTTGACTGAAGCTTTCTTT. Protein product: CASRTRGGLTEAFF.

The chain uses TRBV10-3 and TRBJ2-7; 13 nucleotides agree with TRBD2. V was clipped by 6 bases and J by 0 bases; unmatched bases: 11. The CDR3 is 18 amino acids. Germline V gene lookup returns CDR1 ENHRY and CDR2 SYGVKD. The CDR3 is CAIRETSGRARSSYEQYF. The CDR3, as DNA: TGTGCCATCAGGGAAACTAGCGGGAGGGCCAGGAGCTCCTACGAGCAGTACTTC.

This chain joins TRBV4-3 and TRBJ2-7; 10 bases agree with TRBD1. The V and J ends lost 1 base and 3 bases, in that order; junction bases with no gene match: 3. Per germline, CDR1 LGHNA and CDR2 YSLEER. This CDR3 is built from 15 residues. CDR3 coding DNA: TGCGCCAGCAGCCAAGGTGGGACAGGGGTCTACGAGCAGTACTTC. Protein: CASSQGGTGVYEQYF.

V and J are TRBV21-1 and TRBJ2-7; the DNA was not compared with TRBD2, the D call given in the table. TRBV21-1 has pseudogene status. The CDR3 runs 18 residues. Here the CDR3 reads CASSKAGTSVLHSYEQYF. The CDR3 DNA reads TGTGCCAGCAGCAAAGCAGGGACTAGCGTCCTCCACTCCTACGAGCAGTACTTC.

The V call is TRBV5-1, the J call TRBJ2-1, with unresolved D. This CDR3 contains 18 residues. Between the trimmed V and J ends, which lost 0 bases and 2 bases, there was a span of 18 bases. Germline V CDR1 and CDR2: SGHRS, YFSETQ. CDR3 sequence: CASSLALGAPSAYNEQFF. The CDR3 nucleotides are TGCGCCAGCAGCTTGGCCCTTGGCGCCCCCAGCGCCTACAATGAGCAGTTCTTC. Full variable domain (outside the CDR3, taken from reference TRBV5-1 and TRBJ2-1): KAGVTQTPRYLIKTRGQQVTLSCSPISGHRSVSWYQQTPGQGLQFLFEYFSETQRNKGNFPGRFSGRQFSNSRSEMNVSTLELGDSALYLCASSLALGAPSAYNEQFFGPGTRLTVL.

The chain couples TRBV28 to TRBJ2-1; 11 positions match TRBD2. The V and J ends lost 4 bases and 8 bases, in that order; junction bases with no gene match: 10. Per germline, CDR1 MDHEN and CDR2 SYDVKM. This CDR3 contains 16 residues. This CDR3 is CASSWGVSGGAYEQFF. The CDR3, as DNA: TGTGCCAGCAGTTGGGGGGTTAGCGGGGGGGCTTATGAGCAGTTCTTC. Full variable domain (remainder filled in from reference TRBV28 and TRBJ2-1): DVKVTQSSRYLVKRTGEKVFLECVQDMDHENMFWYRQDPGLGLRLIYFSYDVKMKEKGDIPEGYSVSREKKERFSLILESASTNQTSMYLCASSWGVSGGAYEQFFGPGTRLTVL.

The genes are TRBV9 and TRBJ2-7; D remains ambiguous. The CDR3 totals 14 residues. Germline V gene sequence: CDR1 SGDLS, CDR2 YYNGEE. V gave up 0 bases and J gave up 2 bases, with 9 bases separating them. CDR3 DNA sequence: TGTGCCAGCAGCGTAGATAGATTTGCCTACGAGCAGTACTTC. Protein product: CASSVDRFAYEQYF.

This rearrangement joins TRBV9 to TRBJ2-3; 13 bases are shared with TRBD2. The germline gives CDR1 SGDLS, CDR2 YYNGEE. CDR3 length: 22 amino acids. The V gene end was trimmed by 0 bases and the J gene end by 5 bases; junction bases not matched to a gene: 21. CDR3 sequence: CASSVARFPVRRTSGRIDTQYF. In DNA, the CDR3 is TGTGCCAGCAGCGTAGCCCGGTTTCCCGTTCGCCGGACTAGCGGGAGAATAGATACGCAGTATTTT.

The chain combines TRBV7-7 with TRBJ1-3, with unresolved D. CDR3 length: 17 residues. V was cut by 2 bases and J by 2 bases, with 16 bases left in between. Germline CDR1 and CDR2: SSHAT and FNYEAQ (reference sequence). The CDR3 DNA reads as TGTGCCAGCAGCTTAACGCCCCTCCAAACGGCTGGAAACACCATATATTTT. It is translated as CASSLTPLQTAGNTIYF.

The V and J genes are TRBV11-2 and TRBJ2-5; the match to TRBD1 covers 7 bases. This CDR3 has 17 amino acids. Trimming removed 4 bases from V and 2 bases from J; junction bases left unmatched: 13. The germline V gene encodes CDR1 SGHAT and CDR2 FQNNGV. The CDR3 here is CASSSDPSRGWQETQYF. The CDR3 DNA is TGTGCCAGCAGCTCAGACCCCTCCAGGGGGTGGCAAGAGACCCAGTACTTC.

The chain has TRBV11-2 and TRBJ2-1, with D unclear. The CDR3 runs to 13 residues. The V gene's germline CDR1 is SGHAT and CDR2 FQNNGV. Trimming removed 3 bases from V and 10 bases from J, with 13 bases in between. CDR3 coding DNA: TGTGCCAGCAGCTTTATCCCCAGTAGCGAGCAGTTCTTC. Protein sequence: CASSFIPSSEQFF.

The rearrangement joins TRBV5-4 to TRBJ2-1; a weak D match, TRBD2 (6 bases). CDR1 SGHNT and CDR2 YYREEE come from the germline V gene (reference sequence). V was pared by 0 bases and J by 2 bases, with 9 bases between. The CDR3 consists of 15 residues. The CDR3 sequence is CASSLEGGTYNEQFF. In nucleotides, the CDR3 is TGTGCCAGCAGCTTGGAAGGCGGGACCTACAATGAGCAGTTCTTC.

The chain recombines TRBV7-9 with TRBJ2-1, with 8 bases matching TRBD2. With V trimmed by 5 bases and J by 9 bases, 6 bases remained unmatched. The germline CDR1 and CDR2 sequences are SEHNR and FQNEAQ (reference sequence). The CDR3 contains 13 residues. The CDR3 here is CASSTSGGGEQFF. As DNA, the CDR3 is TGTGCCAGCAGCACAAGCGGGGGAGGTGAGCAGTTCTTC.

This clone was counted only a few times. V and J are TRBV5-6 and TRBJ2-5; possibly TRBD1 for D (5 bases). The germline V gene has CDR1 SGHDT and CDR2 YYEEEE. Trimming shortened V by 2 bases and J by 9 bases, and 17 bases separated the two germline ends. The CDR3 sequence is 14 residues long. CDR3: CASSFKGLRTAQYF. DNA of the CDR3: TGTGCCAGCAGCTTTAAGGGGCTACGAACGGCCCAGTACTTC.

A few counts support this clone. The chain combines TRBV5-1 with TRBJ1-2, with 7 bases lining up with TRBD1. The CDR3 spans 15 residues. CDR1 and CDR2 from the germline V gene are SGHRS and YFSETQ. The junction had 7 bases not matched to a gene; V was cut back by 4 bases and J by 1 base. The chain's CDR3 is CASSLRQGGNYGYTF. The DNA for the CDR3 is TGCGCCAGCAGCCTACGACAGGGAGGTAACTATGGCTACACCTTC.

This chain connects TRBV7-9 to TRBJ2-7; D might be TRBD2 (6 bases). Germline V gene data show CDR1 as SEHNR and CDR2 as FQNEAQ (reference sequence). Deletions cut 1 base from V and 3 bases from J, with 13 bases between. The CDR3 length is 15 residues. The CDR3 coding sequence is TGTGCCAGCAGCTTAGTAGGAGCGGGTCTCTACGAGCAGTACTTC. Amino acids: CASSLVGAGLYEQYF.

As DNA, the CDR3 is TGTGCCAGCAGCTTTCAGGGCGGAAACACTGAAGCTTTCTTT. Protein: CASSFQGGNTEAFF. This chain joins TRBV7-9 and TRBJ1-1; possibly TRBD1 for D (5 bases). CDR1 and CDR2 from the germline V gene are SEHNR and FQNEAQ (reference sequence). The CDR3 runs 14 residues. The germline V and J ends were trimmed by 3 bases and 2 bases, with 10 bases remaining between them. The variable domain in full, with the rest retrieved from reference TRBV7-9 and TRBJ1-1, is DTGVSQNPRHKITKRGQNVTFRCDPISEHNRLYWYRQTLGQGPEFLTYFQNEAQLEKSRLLSDRFSAERPKGSFSTLEIQRTEQGDSAMYLCASSFQGGNTEAFFGQGTRLTVV.

The chain joins TRBV6-1 to TRBJ2-7, with 11 nucleotides matching TRBD2. Germline assignment: CDR1 MNHNS and CDR2 SASEGT. This CDR3 is built from 15 residues. V trimming: 5 bases; J trimming: 0 bases; junction bases outside the gene matches: 3. CDR3 sequence reads: CASSTGTSGSYEQYF. The CDR3 region has the DNA TGTGCCAGCAGTACAGGGACTAGCGGCTCCTACGAGCAGTACTTC.

This chain connects TRBV4-3 to TRBJ1-2; possible D gene TRBD1, 5 bases. Trimming pared 3 bases from V and 7 bases from J, leaving 9 bases between. CDR3 length: 12 residues. Germline values: CDR1 LGHNA, CDR2 YSLEER. As DNA, the CDR3 is TGCGCCAGCAGCCAGCAAGGGGTTGGCTACACCTTC. Translating it yields CASSQQGVGYTF.

This chain connects TRBV7-9 to TRBJ1-3, with unresolved D. Trimming took off 5 bases at V and 4 bases at J, with 9 bases between the two ends. Germline loops: CDR1 SEHNR, CDR2 FQNEAQ (reference sequence). This CDR3 contains 13 residues. The CDR3 reads CASSLGLGNTIYF. The CDR3 coding sequence is TGTGCCAGCAGCCTGGGCCTCGGAAACACCATATATTTT.

J is TRBJ2-5 and V is TRBV18; unclear D gene. This CDR3 region has 12 residues. V lost 2 bases and J 3 bases, leaving 4 bases between the germline ends. Germline-derived CDR1 and CDR2 are KGHSH and LQKENI. CDR3 DNA: TGTGCCAGCTCACCAACGGAAGAGACCCAGTACTTC. Its protein is CASSPTEETQYF. The full variable domain, with the rest looked up from reference TRBV18 and TRBJ2-5, is NAGVMQNPRHLVRRRGQEARLRCSPMKGHSHVYWYRQLPEEGLKFMVYLQKENIIDESGMPKERFSAEFPKEGPSILRIQQVVRGDSAAYFCASSPTEETQYFGPGTRLLVL.